The 19 T cell receptor beta chains reported below all come from one sample, sequenced in a study of blood T cell repertoires in COVID-19. TCRdb's table, derived via immunoSEQ multiplex PCR, lists solely in-frame clones and lacks some. The data hold roughly 380,000 clones, with less than 85% observed a single time. The source material was peripheral blood. The receptors were gathered from a woman under 30 with acute or convalescent COVID-19.

This chain links TRBV21-1 with TRBJ2-7; the table gives TRBD2 as D, unverified against the DNA. TRBV21-1 constitutes a pseudogene. There are 15 residues in the CDR3. CDR3 coding DNA: TGTGCCAGCAGGTTGGAGGGGCCCTCTTCCTACGAGCAGTACTTC. Encoded protein: CASRLEGPSSYEQYF.

This rearrangement joins TRBV19 to TRBJ1-5; 8 positions agree with TRBD1. With 2 bases clipped from V and 7 bases from J, the junction kept 4 bases outside the gene matches. Per the germline V gene, CDR1 is LNHDA and CDR2 is SQIVND (reference sequence). This CDR3 spans 14 amino acids. CDR3: CASSIQTGVQPQHF. CDR3 sequence (DNA): TGTGCCAGTAGTATACAGACAGGGGTCCAGCCCCAGCATTTT.

The gene calls are TRBV28 and TRBJ2-2; 14 bases are shared with TRBD2. CDR3 length: 18 amino acids. The germline CDR1 and CDR2 sequences are MDHEN and SYDVKM. Trimming at V came to 5 bases and at J to 5 bases, leaving 10 bases not matched to a gene. The CDR3 DNA sequence: TGTGCCAGCAGTCCACTAGGACTAGCGGGAGGTGAAACCGGGGAGCTGTTTTTT. As protein: CASSPLGLAGGETGELFF. Filled out from reference TRBV28 and TRBJ2-2, the complete variable domain reads DVKVTQSSRYLVKRTGEKVFLECVQDMDHENMFWYRQDPGLGLRLIYFSYDVKMKEKGDIPEGYSVSREKKERFSLILESASTNQTSMYLCASSPLGLAGGETGELFFGEGSRLTVL.

The chain recombines TRBV2 with TRBJ2-2, with 8 positions matching TRBD2. V was pared by 9 bases and J by 3 bases, with 6 bases of the junction left unmatched. In germline, CDR1 is SNHLY, CDR2 FYNNEI. The CDR3 totals 14 residues. Written as DNA, the CDR3 is TGTGCCAGAACGAGCGGGAGAGACACCGGGGAGCTGTTTTTT. This gives the protein CARTSGRDTGELFF.

The chain employs TRBV7-9 and TRBJ1-1, with a weak D call TRBD1 (6 bases). The CDR3 loop spans 13 amino acids. The germline CDR1 and CDR2 sequences are SEHNR and FQNEAQ (reference sequence). Trimming left V 5 bases short and J 4 bases short, with 11 bases between. CDR3 amino acids: CASSAQGGTEAFF. The CDR3 bases are TGTGCCAGCAGCGCGCAAGGGGGCACTGAAGCTTTCTTT.

The gene calls are TRBV5-1 and TRBJ1-3; D is ambiguous. V lost 4 bases and J 4 bases, leaving 12 bases between the germline ends. Germline CDR1 and CDR2: SGHRS and YFSETQ. CDR3 size: 14 residues. The CDR3 region is CASSPVGGGNTIYF. The CDR3 nucleotides read TGCGCCAGCAGCCCAGTGGGCGGGGGAAACACCATATATTTT.

This chain uses TRBV5-1 with TRBJ1-3; D uncertain. The CDR3 consists of 15 residues. CDR1 and CDR2 (germline): SGHRS, YFSETQ. The germline V and J ends were trimmed by 0 bases and 0 bases, with 7 bases remaining between them. This chain's CDR3 is CASSLDGDSGNTIYF. In DNA form, the CDR3 reads TGCGCCAGCAGCTTGGACGGGGACTCTGGAAACACCATATATTTT. The variable domain in full, with the rest retrieved from reference TRBV5-1 and TRBJ1-3, is KAGVTQTPRYLIKTRGQQVTLSCSPISGHRSVSWYQQTPGQGLQFLFEYFSETQRNKGNFPGRFSGRQFSNSRSEMNVSTLELGDSALYLCASSLDGDSGNTIYFGEGSWLTVV.

The chain couples TRBV6-5 to TRBJ2-5, with TRBD2 matching over 8 bases. CDR1 and CDR2 (germline): MNHEY, SVGAGI. This CDR3 contains 13 residues. Trimming took 8 bases from V and 5 from J; bases not matched to a gene: 7. The CDR3 nucleotides are TGTGCCAGCGGGCGATCGGGAGGGGAGACCCAGTACTTC. It translates to CASGRSGGETQYF.

V gene TRBV6-5 combines with J gene TRBJ1-4; D uncertain. This CDR3 has 16 residues. The V gene lost 0 bases and the J gene lost 0 bases, with 8 bases spanning the gap. Germline V lookup: CDR1 MNHEY, CDR2 SVGAGI. The CDR3 DNA is TGTGCCAGCAGTTACTCACCAGGCGCAACTAATGAAAAACTGTTTTTT. Translating it yields CASSYSPGATNEKLFF.

This CDR3 reads CASSPTGTGSQNEQFF. CDR3 nucleotide sequence: TGCGCCAGCAGTCCAACCGGGACAGGGTCGCAAAATGAGCAGTTCTTC. This rearrangement joins TRBV5-1 to TRBJ2-1, with 9 bases that match TRBD1. The CDR3 sequence is 16 residues long. V was clipped by 5 bases and J by 7 bases; unmatched bases: 13. Germline-derived CDR1 and CDR2 are SGHRS and YFSETQ. The variable domain in full, with the rest retrieved from reference TRBV5-1 and TRBJ2-1, is KAGVTQTPRYLIKTRGQQVTLSCSPISGHRSVSWYQQTPGQGLQFLFEYFSETQRNKGNFPGRFSGRQFSNSRSEMNVSTLELGDSALYLCASSPTGTGSQNEQFFGPGTRLTVL.

This clone is a singleton in its sample. The chain links TRBV12-5 to TRBJ1-1; possible D gene TRBD1, 5 bases. Trimming removed 5 bases at V and 5 bases at J, with 15 bases between. The CDR3 sequence is 14 residues long. CDR1 and CDR2 from the germline V gene are LGHNT and FRNRAP. CDR3 DNA sequence: TGTGCTAGTGGTCAGACGGACCGGGGGACTGAAGCTTTCTTT. Its protein product is CASGQTDRGTEAFF.

This clone has just one count. The V and J genes are TRBV27 and TRBJ1-5, with 10 bases that match TRBD1. CDR1 MNHEY and CDR2 SMNVEV come from the germline V gene (reference sequence). J gave up 1 base and V 9 bases, and 3 bases lay outside the gene matches. The CDR3 runs to 14 residues. The CDR3 region has the DNA TGTGCCAGTATGGGACAGGGGAGCAATCAGCCCCAGCATTTT. As protein: CASMGQGSNQPQHF.

The chain is built from TRBV5-1 and TRBJ2-7; TRBD2 matches 16 bases. V shed 4 bases and J 0 bases; nucleotides not matched to a gene: 7. The germline V gene encodes CDR1 SGHRS and CDR2 YFSETQ. This CDR3 contains 18 residues. The CDR3 DNA reads as TGCGCCAGCAGCCCTCTGGGACTAGCGGGAGGGAGCTCCTACGAGCAGTACTTC. It specifies CASSPLGLAGGSSYEQYF.

The gene calls are TRBV6-5 and TRBJ1-1; the match to TRBD1 covers 8 bases. Germline V lookup: CDR1 MNHEY, CDR2 SVGAGI. After removal of 6 bases from V and 11 bases from J, the junction contained 11 bases not matched to a gene. The CDR3 sequence is 13 residues long. In nucleotides, the CDR3 is TGTGCCAGCAGCTTCACTAATAACAGGGGGGCTTTCTTT. It yields the protein CASSFTNNRGAFF.

This clone appeared once. This rearrangement joins TRBV19 to TRBJ1-4, with D maybe TRBD1 (6 bases). Germline lookup yields CDR1 LNHDA and CDR2 SQIVND (reference sequence). The CDR3 is 17 amino acids. V dropped 7 bases and J dropped 7 bases, with 25 bases sitting between them. The CDR3 loop is CASTYSSWTALGEKLFF. CDR3 DNA sequence: TGTGCCAGTACATACTCCTCCTGGACAGCCCTCGGTGAAAAACTGTTTTTT.

This chain joins TRBV11-2 and TRBJ1-4; D remains unclear. Trimming removed 6 bases at V and 2 bases at J, with 10 bases between. This CDR3 is built from 14 residues. Per germline, CDR1 SGHAT and CDR2 FQNNGV. The CDR3 loop reads CASRPTGTNEKLFF. CDR3 sequence (DNA): TGTGCCAGCAGACCCACGGGGACTAATGAAAAACTGTTTTTT. Based on the CDR3 plus reference TRBV11-2 and TRBJ1-4, the full variable domain is EAGVAQSPRYKIIEKRQSVAFWCNPISGHATLYWYQQILGQGPKLLIQFQNNGVVDDSQLPKDRFSAERLKGVDSTLKIQPAKLEDSAVYLCASRPTGTNEKLFFGSGTQLSVL.

This clone showed up just once. The chain employs TRBV3-1 (or the pseudogene TRBV3-2) and TRBJ2-2, with 12 nucleotides matching TRBD2. The germline gives CDR1 LGHDT, CDR2 YNNKEL (reference sequence). After removal of 7 bases from V and 7 bases from J, the junction contained 10 bases not matched to a gene. This CDR3 contains 16 residues. The chain's CDR3 is CASTERLAGEDGELFF. As DNA, the CDR3 is TGTGCCAGCACCGAAAGACTAGCGGGAGAGGACGGGGAGCTGTTTTTT.

Turning to this clone: The sample contains more than one DNA sequence encoding this CDR3. This chain uses TRBV18 with TRBJ1-3, with D maybe TRBD1 (6 bases). The germline gives CDR1 KGHSH, CDR2 LQKENI. Trimming stripped 3 bases from V and 0 bases from J, with 9 bases between. The CDR3 is 15 residues long. CDR3 nucleotide sequence: TGTGCCAGCTCACCGACGGACAGCTCTGGAAACACCATATATTTT. This encodes CASSPTDSSGNTIYF.

The chain combines TRBV24-1 with TRBJ2-3, with D possibly TRBD2 on 5 matching bases. This CDR3 has 15 amino acids. The germline V gene encodes CDR1 KGHDR and CDR2 SFDVKD. V was shortened by 1 base and J by 2 bases, with 9 bases between the two germline ends. The CDR3 DNA is TGTGCCACCAGTGATTTTTCTAGCCTCACAGATACGCAGTATTTT. This encodes CATSDFSSLTDTQYF.